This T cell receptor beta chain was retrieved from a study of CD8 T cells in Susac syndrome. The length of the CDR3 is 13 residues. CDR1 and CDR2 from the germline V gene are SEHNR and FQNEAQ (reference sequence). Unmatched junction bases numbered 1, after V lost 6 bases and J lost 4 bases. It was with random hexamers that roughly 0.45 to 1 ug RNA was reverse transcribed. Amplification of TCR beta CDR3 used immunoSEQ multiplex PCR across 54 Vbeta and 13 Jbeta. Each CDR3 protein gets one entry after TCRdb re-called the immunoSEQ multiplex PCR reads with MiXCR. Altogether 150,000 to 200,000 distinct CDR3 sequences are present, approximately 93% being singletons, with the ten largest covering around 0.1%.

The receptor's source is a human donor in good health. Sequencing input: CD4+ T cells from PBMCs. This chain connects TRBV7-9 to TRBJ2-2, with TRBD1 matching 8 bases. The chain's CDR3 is CASRGQGTGELFF. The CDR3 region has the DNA TGTGCCAGCAGAGGACAGGGCACCGGGGAGCTGTTTTTT.